These T cell receptor beta chains were read from a single sample in a study of shared clonotypes between healthy human individuals. This table comes from immunoSEQ multiplex PCR, and its TCRdb copy is limited to in-frame clones, with some not included. The sample carries about 2.1 million clones, approximately 92% recorded once. Sequencing was carried out using naive CD8+ T cells from PBMCs. These receptors were taken from a man aged 18 to 30 in good health. Some clones in this sample may be carry-over from other donors' samples. Both conserved end residues are part of each CDR3. The D gene is left open where the match is weak.

V	D	J	CDR3	DNA
TRBV7-6	TRBD1	TRBJ1-3	CASSLEVRGPSSGNTIYF	TGTGCCAGCAGCTTAGAGGTTAGGGGGCCGAGCTCTGGAAACACCATATATTTT
TRBV4-3	NA	TRBJ2-7	CASSQERTTRIEQYF	TGCGCCAGCAGCCAAGAAAGGACTACTCGAATCGAGCAGTACTTC
TRBV9	NA	TRBJ1-4	CASSVASGLGEKLFF	TGTGCCAGCAGCGTAGCGTCCGGTCTAGGTGAAAAACTGTTTTTT
TRBV30	NA	TRBJ2-2	CAWSSGRTGELFF	TGTGCCTGGAGCTCAGGGCGCACCGGGGAGCTGTTTTTT
TRBV9	NA	TRBJ2-1	CASSVAANEQFF	TGTGCCAGCAGCGTAGCGGCCAATGAGCAGTTCTTC
TRBV9	NA	TRBJ2-1	CASSSPWGLEQFF	TGTGCCAGCAGCTCTCCATGGGGGCTTGAGCAGTTCTTC
TRBV2	NA	TRBJ2-1	CASSLRDARGNEQFF	TGTGCCAGCAGCCTCAGGGATGCCCGGGGCAATGAGCAGTTCTTC
TRBV15	TRBD2	TRBJ2-1	CATSSSIAGGTYNEQFF	TGTGCCACCAGCAGTAGTATAGCGGGAGGGACCTACAATGAGCAGTTCTTC
TRBV4-3	NA	TRBJ2-2	CASSQRENGELFF	TGCGCCAGCAGCCAAAGGGAAAACGGGGAGCTGTTTTTT
TRBV2	NA	TRBJ2-7	CASSGMHQEVSYEQYF	TGTGCCAGCAGCGGAATGCATCAGGAGGTCTCCTACGAGCAGTACTTC
TRBV14	NA	TRBJ1-1	CASSQGYALEAFF	TGTGCCAGCAGCCAAGGGTATGCCCTTGAAGCTTTCTTT
TRBV6-5	NA	TRBJ2-7	CASSYNGGIYEQYF	TGTGCCAGCAGTTACAACGGCGGGATCTACGAGCAGTACTTC
TRBV18	TRBD2	TRBJ2-4	CASSPDAGGELTKNIQYF	TGTGCCAGCTCACCGGACGCGGGAGGGGAATTAACCAAAAACATTCAGTACTTC